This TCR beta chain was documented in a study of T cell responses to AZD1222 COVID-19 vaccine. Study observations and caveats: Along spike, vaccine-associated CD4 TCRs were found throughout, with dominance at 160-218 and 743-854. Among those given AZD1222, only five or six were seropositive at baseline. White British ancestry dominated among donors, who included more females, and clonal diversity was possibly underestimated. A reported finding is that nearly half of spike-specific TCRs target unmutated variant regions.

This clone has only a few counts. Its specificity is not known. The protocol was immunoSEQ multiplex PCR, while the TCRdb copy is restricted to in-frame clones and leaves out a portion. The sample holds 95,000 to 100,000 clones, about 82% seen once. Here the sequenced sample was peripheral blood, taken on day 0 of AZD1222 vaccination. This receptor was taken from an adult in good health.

The CDR3 protein is CASSHLVGTEAFF. Here the CDR3 DNA reads TGCGCCAGCAGCCACCTGGTTGGAACTGAAGCTTTCTTT. J is TRBJ1-1 and V is TRBV4-3; D remains ambiguous. Germline V gene lookup returns CDR1 LGHNA and CDR2 YSLEER. The CDR3 totals 13 residues. Trimming took off 3 bases at V and 5 bases at J, with 10 bases between the two ends.